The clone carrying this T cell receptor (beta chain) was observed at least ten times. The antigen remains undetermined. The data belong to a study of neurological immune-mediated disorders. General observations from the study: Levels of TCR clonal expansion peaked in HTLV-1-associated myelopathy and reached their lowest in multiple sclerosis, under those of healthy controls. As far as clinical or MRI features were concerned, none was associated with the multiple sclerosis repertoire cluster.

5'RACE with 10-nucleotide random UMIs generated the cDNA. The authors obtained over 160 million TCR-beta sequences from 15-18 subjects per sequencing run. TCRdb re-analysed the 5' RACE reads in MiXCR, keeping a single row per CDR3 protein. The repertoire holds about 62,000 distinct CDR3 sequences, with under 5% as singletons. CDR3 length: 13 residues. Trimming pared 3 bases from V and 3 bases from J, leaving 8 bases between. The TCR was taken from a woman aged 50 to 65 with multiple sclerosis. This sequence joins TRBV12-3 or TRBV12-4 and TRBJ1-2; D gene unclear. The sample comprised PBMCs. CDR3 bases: TGTGCCAGCAGTTTCGTTCCCCACTATGGCTACACCTTC. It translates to CASSFVPHYGYTF.